Below are 19 T cell receptor beta chains sequenced from a single sample in a study of response to subunit inactivated influenza vaccine. TCRdb reprocessed the RT-PCR reads with MiXCR, giving one entry per CDR3 protein. The table lists a few hundred thousand distinct CDR3 sequences, around 20% of them singletons. This specimen was PBMCs from blood, taken about 20 months after vaccination. The receptors were gathered from a man aged 50 to 69 who received an inactivated influenza vaccine.

The rearrangement links TRBV28 to TRBJ2-7; 7 bases match TRBD2. The germline CDR1 and CDR2 sequences are MDHEN and SYDVKM. The CDR3 runs to 14 residues. Unmatched junction bases numbered 4, after V lost 3 bases and J lost 2 bases. The DNA of the CDR3 is TGTGCCAGCAGTTTCGCAGGGAGGGCCTACGAGCAGTACTTC. Its protein is CASSFAGRAYEQYF.

This clonotype was counted between two and nine times. The chain carries TRBV5-6 and TRBJ2-1; D not certain. The CDR3 has 15 amino acids. Germline V gene sequence: CDR1 SGHDT, CDR2 YYEEEE. With 0 bases removed from V and 7 bases from J, the gap between germline ends came to 14 bases. DNA for the CDR3: TGTGCCAGCAGCTTGGGGCGTCGATCGTGGAATGAGCAGTTCTTC. Protein product: CASSLGRRSWNEQFF.

The genes are TRBV11-1 and TRBJ1-1; maybe TRBD1 (5 bases). There are 18 residues in the CDR3. The V end was cut by 6 bases, the J end by 3 bases, with 26 bases between. The germline CDR1 and CDR2 sequences are SGHAT and FQDESV (reference sequence). CDR3 coding DNA: TGTGCCAGCAGGCCGACTCCGGGACGGAGGAAAAGAGACACTGAAGCTTTCTTT. This sequence encodes CASRPTPGRRKRDTEAFF.

DNA of the CDR3: TGCAGTGCGGCAACTAGCGGGGGGGTCCAGGGCTACGAGCAGTACTTC. This codes for CSAATSGGVQGYEQYF. The V and J genes are TRBV20-1 and TRBJ2-7; 13 bases align to TRBD2. Trimming at V came to 6 bases and at J to 3 bases, leaving 11 bases not matched to a gene. Germline V lookup: CDR1 DFQATT, CDR2 SNEGSKA (reference sequence). The CDR3 has 16 residues.

V and J are TRBV3-1 and TRBJ2-7, with 12 bases that match TRBD1. The J segment lost 7 bases and the V segment lost 5 bases, leaving 9 bases of the junction unmatched. The CDR3 has 15 amino acids. From germline, CDR1 is LGHDT and CDR2 YNNKEL (reference sequence). The DNA of the CDR3 is TGTGCCAGCAGCTTTTGGGGACAGGGGGCACGAGAGCAGTACTTC. It translates to CASSFWGQGAREQYF.

This clonotype has just a few counts. CDR3 region: CSVGTGVRYGYTF. The CDR3 DNA follows: TGCAGCGTGGGGACAGGGGTACGCTATGGCTACACCTTC. V gene TRBV29-1 combines with J gene TRBJ1-2; the match to TRBD1 covers 10 bases. The germline V gene encodes CDR1 SQVTM and CDR2 ANQGSEA. This CDR3 is built from 13 residues. V lost 6 bases to trimming and J lost 4 bases; unmatched junction nucleotides: 5.

This clonotype showed up just a few times. The J gene is TRBJ1-1, the V gene TRBV5-1; maybe TRBD1 (6 bases). In germline, CDR1 is SGHRS, CDR2 YFSETQ. The CDR3 spans 16 residues. V was pared by 1 base and J by 0 bases, with 13 bases between. The CDR3 protein is CASSLLPGAVNTEAFF. The CDR3 nucleotides are TGCGCCAGCAGCTTGCTTCCAGGGGCTGTGAACACTGAAGCTTTCTTT.

V is TRBV29-1 and J is TRBJ2-7, with 7 bases that match TRBD1. The CDR3 loop spans 13 amino acids. With V trimmed by 4 bases and J by 3 bases, 6 bases remained unmatched. The germline CDR1 and CDR2 sequences are SQVTM and ANQGSEA. The CDR3 here is CSVANRGLYEQYF. The CDR3 DNA reads TGCAGCGTTGCTAACAGGGGCCTCTACGAGCAGTACTTC.

The chain recombines TRBV5-4 with TRBJ1-2; D gene unclear. Germline-derived CDR1 and CDR2 are SGHNT and YYREEE (reference sequence). Trimming removed 3 bases from V and 4 bases from J, with 19 bases in between. The CDR3 extends over 16 amino acids. CDR3 region: CASSSMSEQFGYGYTF. CDR3 nucleotide sequence: TGTGCCAGCAGCTCAATGAGCGAGCAGTTTGGCTATGGCTACACCTTC. Filled out from reference TRBV5-4 and TRBJ1-2, the complete variable domain reads ETGVTQSPTHLIKTRGQQVTLRCSSQSGHNTVSWYQQALGQGPQFIFQYYREEENGRGNFPPRFSGLQFPNYSSELNVNALELDDSALYLCASSSMSEQFGYGYTFGSGTRLTVV.

CDR3 in DNA: TGTGCCAGCAGTTTTGTCAGGGGTGCCTCCTACGAGCAGTACTTC. Encoded protein: CASSFVRGASYEQYF. The V gene is TRBV27, the J gene TRBJ2-7; D might be TRBD1 (6 bases). The CDR3 loop spans 15 amino acids. V was shortened by 3 bases and J by 0 bases, with 12 bases between the two germline ends. CDR1 is MNHEY and CDR2 is SMNVEV in the germline V gene (reference sequence).

This clonotype was observed a handful of times. The chain employs TRBV28 and TRBJ2-1; TRBD2 aligns across 11 bases. Trimming removed 4 bases from V and 7 bases from J; junction bases left unmatched: 3. In germline, CDR1 is MDHEN, CDR2 SYDVKM. The CDR3 totals 14 residues. The chain's CDR3 is CASSSRLAGNEQFF. CDR3 bases: TGTGCCAGCAGTTCGAGACTAGCGGGAAATGAGCAGTTCTTC.

The CDR3 DNA sequence: TGCGCCAGCAGCCCGGGACTAGCGACGGGGGAGACCCAGTACTTC. Translated, it gives CASSPGLATGETQYF. The chain employs TRBV4-3 and TRBJ2-5, with 10 bases identical to TRBD2. Per germline, CDR1 LGHNA and CDR2 YSLEER. The CDR3 consists of 15 residues. Losses at the gene ends were 4 bases for V and 5 bases for J; bases not matched to a gene: 7.

This clonotype was seen more than once but under ten times. The gene calls are TRBV5-5 and TRBJ1-5; D is unresolved. CDR1 and CDR2 (germline): SGHKS, YYEKEE (reference sequence). Trimming stripped 1 base from V and 2 bases from J, with 7 bases between. This CDR3 has 14 amino acids. The CDR3 sequence: CASSLFVGNQPQHF. CDR3 nucleotides: TGTGCCAGCAGCTTGTTCGTAGGCAATCAGCCCCAGCATTTT.

CDR3 coding DNA: TGTGCCAGCAGCGTAGGCCGGCCTGACAATTCACCCCTCCACTTT. This gives the protein CASSVGRPDNSPLHF. V usage is TRBV9 and J usage is TRBJ1-6; no definite D call. The germline gives CDR1 SGDLS, CDR2 YYNGEE. Trimming shortened V by 0 bases and J by 7 bases, and 11 bases separated the two germline ends. This CDR3 is 15 amino acids long. Using reference TRBV9 and TRBJ1-6 for the parts outside the CDR3, the full variable domain is DSGVTQTPKHLITATGQRVTLRCSPRSGDLSVYWYQQSLDQGLQFLIQYYNGEERAKGNILERFSAQQFPDLHSELNLSSLELGDSALYFCASSVGRPDNSPLHFGNGTRLTVT.

This clonotype was detected a few times. The chain links TRBV9 to TRBJ2-1; maybe TRBD2 (6 bases). Between the trimmed V and J ends, which lost 4 bases and 3 bases, there was a span of 14 bases. CDR1 is SGDLS, CDR2 YYNGEE, per germline. The CDR3 totals 15 residues. This CDR3 is CASSLGLPVYNEQFF. The CDR3 DNA is TGTGCCAGCAGCCTAGGACTACCCGTCTACAATGAGCAGTTCTTC.

This clonotype appeared once. The J gene is TRBJ2-7, the V gene TRBV5-1; TRBD1 is a possible D gene (6 bases). This CDR3 has 13 amino acids. The germline gives CDR1 SGHRS, CDR2 YFSETQ. V lost 4 bases and J lost 4, with 12 bases in between. The CDR3 nucleotides read TGCGCCAGCAGCCCATTTGGACAGTACGAGCAGTACTTC. Amino acid sequence: CASSPFGQYEQYF. Drawing the rest from reference TRBV5-1 and TRBJ2-7, the complete variable domain is KAGVTQTPRYLIKTRGQQVTLSCSPISGHRSVSWYQQTPGQGLQFLFEYFSETQRNKGNFPGRFSGRQFSNSRSEMNVSTLELGDSALYLCASSPFGQYEQYFGPGTRLTVT.

This chain joins TRBV28 and TRBJ1-5; a possible D gene is TRBD1 (6 bases). V lost 7 bases to trimming and J lost 0 bases, with 10 bases between them. The CDR3 extends over 14 amino acids. CDR1 and CDR2 from the germline V gene are MDHEN and SYDVKM. The CDR3 loop reads CASIRGGSNQPQHF. The CDR3 DNA reads as TGTGCCAGCATACGAGGGGGTAGCAATCAGCCCCAGCATTTT.

This clonotype has only a few counts. The gene calls are TRBV15 and TRBJ1-2; D unclear. This CDR3 is 15 amino acids long. V was cut by 0 bases and J by 2 bases, with 10 bases left in between. In germline, CDR1 is LNHNV, CDR2 YYDKDF (reference sequence). The CDR3 is CATSRDPQLNYGYTF. The CDR3 nucleotides read TGTGCCACCAGCAGAGACCCACAGCTGAACTATGGCTACACCTTC.

This clonotype was recorded a few times. The rearrangement uses TRBV18 and TRBJ1-6, with TRBD1 identical over 7 bases. V gave up 4 bases and J gave up 11 bases; unmatched junction bases: 2. The CDR3 consists of 12 residues. Germline lookup yields CDR1 KGHSH and CDR2 LQKENI. In nucleotides, the CDR3 is TGTGCCAGCTCACGAGACAGGGCACCCCTCCACTTT. It yields the protein CASSRDRAPLHF.